The T cell receptor (beta chain) described here comes from a study of blood T cell repertoires in COVID-19. Study-wide context: The study drew acute and convalescent COVID-19 samples from the United States, Italy and Spain. The cDNA or gDNA used as material had been derived from T cells, B-cell-depleted T cells, or PBMCs.

The germline V gene encodes CDR1 LNHDA and CDR2 SQIVND (reference sequence). This CDR3 comprises 15 residues. V was pared by 3 bases and J by 7 bases, with 3 bases of the junction left unmatched. How the authors handled the data: Reference gene primers were amplified, and this amplification served to estimate nucleated cell counts. The method was immunoSEQ multiplex PCR; TCRdb's version includes in-frame clones alone and lacks a portion of them. That table gives V, J and clone size, and the DNA gave D and trimming. The profile shows more than 200,000 clones, around 84% of them singletons. The J gene is TRBJ2-1, the V gene TRBV19, with TRBD2 matching over 13 bases. The sequenced material came from peripheral blood. The receptor's source is a man aged 60 to 69 with acute or convalescent COVID-19. CDR3 residues: CASSMWTSGSNEQFF. The CDR3 coding sequence is TGTGCCAGTAGTATGTGGACTAGCGGGAGTAATGAGCAGTTCTTC.